This T cell receptor (beta chain) was recorded in a study of long-term antiretroviral therapy in people with HIV. Treated in the United States were all of the participants with HIV. The cryopreserved samples used held about 0.95-10 million PBMC prior to extraction of DNA. Germline lookup yields CDR1 SGHTA and CDR2 FQGNSA. V shed 6 bases, J shed 0 bases, and the junction held 4 bases outside the gene matches. This CDR3 region has 15 residues. Study-level points and caveats: Those clones which expanded before ART made up the dominant part of the repertoire at all time points.

This clone was detected a few times. Its antigen is unidentified. An immunoSEQ assay, version v3.0, was performed at survey level. Produced via immunoSEQ multiplex PCR; TCRdb's table is partial and in-frame only. The table lists some 20,000 clones, around four fifths of them singletons. This receptor was taken from a woman aged 40 to 50 with HIV. This rearrangement joins TRBV7-2 to TRBJ2-2; 7 bases line up with TRBD1. Sequencing was performed on unsorted PBMCs, taken at the start of antiretroviral therapy, before treatment. In DNA, the CDR3 is TGTGCCAGCAGACAGGGGCGATCGAACACCGGGGAGCTGTTTTTT. Translated: CASRQGRSNTGELFF.